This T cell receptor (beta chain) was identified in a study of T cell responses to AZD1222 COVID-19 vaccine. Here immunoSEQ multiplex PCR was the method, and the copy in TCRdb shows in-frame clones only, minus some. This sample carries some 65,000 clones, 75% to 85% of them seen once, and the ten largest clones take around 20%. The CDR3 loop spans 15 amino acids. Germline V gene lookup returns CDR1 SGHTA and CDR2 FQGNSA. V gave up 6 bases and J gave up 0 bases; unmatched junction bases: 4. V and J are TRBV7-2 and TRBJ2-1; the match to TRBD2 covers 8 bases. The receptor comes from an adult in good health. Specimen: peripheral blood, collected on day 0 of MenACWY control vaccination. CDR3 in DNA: TGTGCCAGCAGACGTACTAGCGGCTCCTACAATGAGCAGTTCTTC. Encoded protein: CASRRTSGSYNEQFF.